These 22 T cell receptor beta chains were all obtained from the same sample, sequenced in a study of vaccination effects on CD4 cells after COVID-19. Viral peptide pool expansion of antigen-specific CD4+ T cells preceded sequencing in the ViraFEST assay. Isolation of CD4+ T cells took place after around 10 days of culture. None of the vaccinated had previously contracted SARS-CoV-2, and their nucleocapsid antibodies tested negative. Their antigens remain unidentified. Sequencing used immunoSEQ multiplex PCR; TCRdb keeps in-frame clones, though not all of them. The sample carries 27,000 or so clones, 72% recorded once. Specimen: CD4+ T cells from PBMCs cultured with SARS-CoV-2 spike peptides, collected before COVID-19 vaccination. The source of these receptors is a human donor who received a COVID-19 vaccine.

This chain links TRBV12-3 or TRBV12-4 with TRBJ1-1, with TRBD1 matching 7 bases. Trimming at V came to 6 bases and at J to 10 bases, leaving 11 bases not matched to a gene. The CDR3 consists of 13 residues. The DNA of the CDR3 is TGTGCCAGCAGCAGCCAGGGGGAGCCGGGAGCTTTCTTT. Protein sequence: CASSSQGEPGAFF.

This chain joins TRBV23-1 and TRBJ2-3; D might be TRBD1 (6 bases). TRBV23-1 carries the ORF label, with uncertain function. The CDR3 contains 18 residues. Trimming left V 2 bases short and J 0 bases short, with 18 bases between. In DNA form, the CDR3 reads TGCGCCAGCAGTCAACCGAACCTGACAGGCGCTAGCACAGATACGCAGTATTTT. Protein product: CASSQPNLTGASTDTQYF.

The V and J genes are TRBV27 and TRBJ2-3; D uncertain. Trimming left V 2 bases short and J 6 bases short, with 3 bases between. The CDR3 sequence is 11 residues long. Germline V gene lookup returns CDR1 MNHEY and CDR2 SMNVEV (reference sequence). CDR3 nucleotides: TGTGCCAGCAGTTTAGCCGATACGCAGTATTTT. This encodes CASSLADTQYF.

The rearrangement joins TRBV18 to TRBJ1-2; D is unclear. Germline CDR1 KGHSH, CDR2 LQKENI. V lost 3 bases to trimming and J lost 10 bases, with 21 bases between them. This CDR3 is 15 amino acids long. CDR3 nucleotide sequence: TGTGCCAGCTCACCGGGCCTGACGACGCGGCATGCCTACACCTTC. Protein: CASSPGLTTRHAYTF.

The chain carries TRBV18 and TRBJ2-1, with 11 bases matching TRBD2. Germline V gives CDR1 KGHSH, CDR2 LQKENI. V lost 0 bases to trimming and J lost 4 bases; unmatched junction nucleotides: 20. The CDR3 has 22 residues. In DNA form, the CDR3 reads TGTGCCAGCTCACCACCACTAGCGGGGATTAGACTAGCGGGGCCCGCTTACAATGAGCAGTTCTTC. Protein product: CASSPPLAGIRLAGPAYNEQFF. Supplemented by reference TRBV18 and TRBJ2-1, the full variable domain reads NAGVMQNPRHLVRRRGQEARLRCSPMKGHSHVYWYRQLPEEGLKFMVYLQKENIIDESGMPKERFSAEFPKEGPSILRIQQVVRGDSAAYFCASSPPLAGIRLAGPAYNEQFFGPGTRLTVL.

The genes are TRBV5-1 and TRBJ2-1; 7 positions agree with TRBD2. CDR1 is SGHRS and CDR2 is YFSETQ in the germline V gene. The CDR3 is 14 residues long. The V and J ends lost 2 bases and 5 bases, in that order; junction bases with no gene match: 4. CDR3 amino acids: CASSFLADNNEQFF. The CDR3 nucleotides read TGCGCCAGCAGCTTCCTAGCGGACAACAATGAGCAGTTCTTC.

This clone turned up a few times. The CDR3 nucleotides are TGTGCCAGCAATCCCGGACAGGCTGGCCATGGCTACACCTTC. Amino acid sequence: CASNPGQAGHGYTF. J is TRBJ1-2 and V is TRBV7-9; 7 positions match TRBD1. The length of the CDR3 is 14 residues. CDR1 is SEHNR, CDR2 FQNEAQ, per germline (reference sequence). V shed 7 bases, J shed 6 bases, and the junction held 11 bases outside the gene matches.

The table lists this clone with a count of one. The chain is built from TRBV3-1 (or the pseudogene TRBV3-2) and TRBJ2-3, with TRBD2 as a possible D gene (6 bases). The CDR3 spans 14 residues. Germline V CDR1 and CDR2: LGHDT, YNNKEL (reference sequence). Trimming pared 4 bases from V and 2 bases from J, leaving 10 bases between. CDR3 nucleotides: TGTGCCAGCAGCCGCCGGGAGTACACAGATACGCAGTATTTT. It specifies CASSRREYTDTQYF.

V and J are TRBV7-2 and TRBJ2-1; the match to TRBD2 covers 7 bases. The germline gives CDR1 SGHTA, CDR2 FQGNSA. J lost 8 bases, V lost 5 bases, and 9 bases had no gene match. The CDR3 extends over 14 amino acids. The chain's CDR3 is CASSQYASGDEQFF. The CDR3 DNA sequence: TGTGCCAGCAGCCAATACGCTAGCGGCGATGAGCAGTTCTTC.

The rearrangement uses TRBV6-5 and TRBJ2-7; D possibly matches TRBD1 or TRBD2 (6 bases each). Germline CDR1 and CDR2: MNHEY and SVGAGI. V was trimmed by 8 bases and J by 2 bases, leaving 16 bases between them. The CDR3 covers 14 residues. The CDR3 DNA reads as TGTGCCAGCGGGGGGCAGGCGAGTCCCTACGAGCAGTACTTC. This gives the protein CASGGQASPYEQYF.

This clone was seen just once. The V gene is TRBV19, the J gene TRBJ2-1; TRBD2 agrees at 8 bases. V was pared by 1 base and J by 6 bases, with 8 bases of the junction left unmatched. This CDR3 comprises 16 residues. Germline lookup yields CDR1 LNHDA and CDR2 SQIVND (reference sequence). DNA for the CDR3: TGTGCCAGTAGTATAGCCGGGGCGGGAGGAGGCAATGAGCAGTTCTTC. The encoded protein is CASSIAGAGGGNEQFF.

This chain links TRBV30 with TRBJ1-2, with D unclear. Looked up from germline, CDR1 is GTSNPN and CDR2 is SVGIG (reference sequence). The V and J ends lost 0 bases and 4 bases respectively, with 3 bases between them. The CDR3 sequence is 11 residues long. The chain's CDR3 is CAWSVVYGYTF. In DNA, the CDR3 is TGTGCCTGGAGTGTAGTCTATGGCTACACCTTC.

This chain joins TRBV6-1 and TRBJ2-1, with 10 bases identical to TRBD1. Trimming at V came to 3 bases and at J to 7 bases, leaving 9 bases not matched to a gene. The V gene's germline CDR1 is MNHNS and CDR2 SASEGT. This CDR3 is 16 amino acids long. The CDR3 nucleotides are TGTGCCAGCAGTGAGTGGACCGGGACAGGGGCAAATGAGCAGTTCTTC. Translating it yields CASSEWTGTGANEQFF.

This chain joins TRBV5-1 and TRBJ2-7, with D unclear. Germline CDR1 SGHRS, CDR2 YFSETQ. The V end lost 0 bases, the J end lost 3 bases, and 7 bases lay between the germline ends. This CDR3 has 13 amino acids. CDR3: CASSLGQDYEQYF. CDR3 bases: TGCGCCAGCAGCTTGGGTCAGGACTACGAGCAGTACTTC.

V is TRBV15 and J is TRBJ1-4, with 8 bases lining up with TRBD1. The CDR3 runs to 15 residues. The germline V gene has CDR1 LNHNV and CDR2 YYDKDF (reference sequence). V lost 5 bases and J lost 4; bases outside the gene matches: 6. CDR3 amino acids: CATSPHGQGNEKLFF. The CDR3 region has the DNA TGTGCCACCAGCCCACACGGACAGGGTAATGAAAAACTGTTTTTT.

This rearrangement joins TRBV4-2 to TRBJ1-1; D gene ambiguous. Germline loops: CDR1 LGHNA, CDR2 YNFKEQ. CDR3 length: 16 residues. V lost 0 bases, J lost 7 bases, and 18 bases lay in between. The CDR3 region has the DNA TGTGCCAGCAGCCAAGATATCGTACCCATGAGCTATGAAGCTTTCTTT. Amino acids: CASSQDIVPMSYEAFF.

The rearrangement joins TRBV29-1 to TRBJ1-1; D is possibly TRBD1 (6 bases). The CDR3 has 12 residues. Trimming took 7 bases from V and 4 from J, leaving 13 bases between them. Looked up from germline, CDR1 is SQVTM and CDR2 is ANQGSEA. The CDR3 region has the DNA TGCAGCGCCTCCGACAGGCCCACTGAAGCTTTCTTT. Encoded protein: CSASDRPTEAFF.

The chain links TRBV18 to TRBJ1-1; 7 bases line up with TRBD1. V lost 7 bases, J lost 1 base, and 9 bases stayed unmatched. This CDR3 is built from 15 residues. The germline V gene encodes CDR1 KGHSH and CDR2 LQKENI. The CDR3 DNA follows: TGTGCCAGCTTCCGAGGGGGCGGGGGGAACACTGAAGCTTTCTTT. Encoded protein: CASFRGGGGNTEAFF.

The V gene is TRBV7-9, the J gene TRBJ1-1; no firm D call. The ends were cut back, 2 bases at V and 0 bases at J, with 4 bases in the middle. CDR1 is SEHNR and CDR2 is FQNEAQ in the germline V gene (reference sequence). The CDR3 runs 13 residues. In DNA, the CDR3 is TGTGCCAGCAGCTTACAGCTGAACACTGAAGCTTTCTTT. Amino acids: CASSLQLNTEAFF.

The chain links TRBV5-1 to TRBJ2-5, with unresolved D. The CDR3 length is 13 residues. Germline values: CDR1 SGHRS, CDR2 YFSETQ. Trimming removed 3 bases from V and 4 bases from J, with 10 bases in between. The CDR3 DNA follows: TGCGCCAGCAGCTCGAATCCTCTAGAGACCCAGTACTTC. This translates into CASSSNPLETQYF.

The CDR3 spells CASSTGTGHTQPQHF. The DNA of the CDR3 is TGTGCCAGCTCAACGGGGACAGGGCATACTCAGCCCCAGCATTTT. The V call is TRBV18, the J call TRBJ1-5; 9 bases are a match to TRBD1. Germline V gene sequence: CDR1 KGHSH, CDR2 LQKENI. Losses at the gene ends were 5 bases for V and 6 bases for J; bases not matched to a gene: 8. The CDR3 is 15 amino acids.

The chain recombines TRBV10-1 with TRBJ2-1, with D possibly matching TRBD2 (6 bases). This CDR3 comprises 18 residues. Germline V CDR1 and CDR2: WNHNN, SYGVQD (reference sequence). The V and J ends lost 1 base and 0 bases respectively, with 16 bases between them. The chain's CDR3 is CASSEFGGTVSSYNEQFF. CDR3 bases: TGCGCCAGCAGTGAGTTCGGCGGGACCGTGAGCTCCTACAATGAGCAGTTCTTC.